Shown below are 2 T cell receptor beta chains from a single sample sequenced in a study of shared clonotypes between healthy human individuals. This table comes from immunoSEQ multiplex PCR, and its TCRdb copy is limited to in-frame clones, with some not included. In the table there are about 2 million clones, 85% to 95% of which are singletons. The sequencing sample was made of naive CD4+ T cells sorted from blood. Subset given: CD45RA+ positively selected. These receptors were obtained from a man aged 18 to 30 in good health.

The chain links TRBV7-9 to TRBJ1-1; 8 nucleotides agree with TRBD1. Per germline, CDR1 SEHNR and CDR2 FQNEAQ (reference sequence). The CDR3 has 13 residues. V was clipped by 1 base and J by 7 bases; unmatched bases: 2. DNA of the CDR3: TGTGCCAGCAGCTTAGACAGGGGGAATGAAGCTTTCTTT. This sequence encodes CASSLDRGNEAFF.

This sequence joins TRBV9 and TRBJ2-5, with TRBD2 matching over 9 bases. The CDR3 length is 17 residues. Germline V lookup: CDR1 SGDLS, CDR2 YYNGEE. Trimming took 4 bases from V and 1 from J; bases not matched to a gene: 11. CDR3 DNA sequence: TGTGCCAGCAGCCTGGATGCCGGGACTAGCCCCCAAGAGACCCAGTACTTC. Translation gives CASSLDAGTSPQETQYF.